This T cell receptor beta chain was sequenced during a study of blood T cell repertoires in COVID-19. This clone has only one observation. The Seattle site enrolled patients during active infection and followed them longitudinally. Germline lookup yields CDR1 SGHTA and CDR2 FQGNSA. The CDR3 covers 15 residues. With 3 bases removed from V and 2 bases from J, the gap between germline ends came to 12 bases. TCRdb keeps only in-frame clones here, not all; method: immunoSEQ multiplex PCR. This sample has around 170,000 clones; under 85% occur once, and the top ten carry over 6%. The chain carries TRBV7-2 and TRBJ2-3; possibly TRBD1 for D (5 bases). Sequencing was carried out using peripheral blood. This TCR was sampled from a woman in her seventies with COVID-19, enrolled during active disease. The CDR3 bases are TGTGCCAGCAGCTTCTGGGCCAGGGACACAGATACGCAGTATTTT. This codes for CASSFWARDTDTQYF. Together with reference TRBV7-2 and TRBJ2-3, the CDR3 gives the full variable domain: GAGVSQSPSNKVTEKGKDVELRCDPISGHTALYWYRQSLGQGLEFLIYFQGNSAPDKSGLPSDRFSAERTGGSVSTLTIQRTQQEDSAVYLCASSFWARDTDTQYFGPGTRLTVL.